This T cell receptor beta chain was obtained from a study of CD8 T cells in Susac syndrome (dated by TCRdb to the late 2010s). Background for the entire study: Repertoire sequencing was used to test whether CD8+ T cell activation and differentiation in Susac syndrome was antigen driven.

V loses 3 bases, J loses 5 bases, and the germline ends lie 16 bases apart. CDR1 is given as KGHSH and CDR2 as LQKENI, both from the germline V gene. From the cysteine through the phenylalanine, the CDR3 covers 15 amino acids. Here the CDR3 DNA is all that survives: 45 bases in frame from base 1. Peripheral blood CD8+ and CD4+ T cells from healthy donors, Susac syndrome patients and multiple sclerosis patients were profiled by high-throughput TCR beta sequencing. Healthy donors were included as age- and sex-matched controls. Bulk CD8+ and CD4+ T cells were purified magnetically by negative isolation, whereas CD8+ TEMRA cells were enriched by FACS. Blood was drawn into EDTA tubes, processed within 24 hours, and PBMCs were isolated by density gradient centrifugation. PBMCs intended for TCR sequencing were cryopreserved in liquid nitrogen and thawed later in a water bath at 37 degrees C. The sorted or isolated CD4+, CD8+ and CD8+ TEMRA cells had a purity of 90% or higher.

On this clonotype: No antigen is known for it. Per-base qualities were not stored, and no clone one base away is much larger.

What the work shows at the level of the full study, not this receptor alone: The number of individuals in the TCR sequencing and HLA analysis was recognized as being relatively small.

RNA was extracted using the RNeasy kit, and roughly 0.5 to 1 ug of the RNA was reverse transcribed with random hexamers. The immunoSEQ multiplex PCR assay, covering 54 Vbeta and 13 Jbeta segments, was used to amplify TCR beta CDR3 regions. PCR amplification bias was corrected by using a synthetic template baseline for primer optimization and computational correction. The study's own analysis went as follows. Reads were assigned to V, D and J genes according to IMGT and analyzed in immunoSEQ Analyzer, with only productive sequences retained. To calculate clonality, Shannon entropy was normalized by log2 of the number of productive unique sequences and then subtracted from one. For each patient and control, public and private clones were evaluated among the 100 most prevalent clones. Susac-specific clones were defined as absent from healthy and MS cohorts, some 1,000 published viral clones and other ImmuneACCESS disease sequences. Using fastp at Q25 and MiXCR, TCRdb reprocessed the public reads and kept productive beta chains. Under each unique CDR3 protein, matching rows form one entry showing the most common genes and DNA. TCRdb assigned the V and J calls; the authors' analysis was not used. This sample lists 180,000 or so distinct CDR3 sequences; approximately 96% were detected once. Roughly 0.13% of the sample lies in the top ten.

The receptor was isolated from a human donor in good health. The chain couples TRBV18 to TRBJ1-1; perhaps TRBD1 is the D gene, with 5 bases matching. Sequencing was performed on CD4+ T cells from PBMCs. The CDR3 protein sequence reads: CASSPRGGGRTEAFF. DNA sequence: TGTGCCAGCTCACCCCGTGGGGGGGGGAGGACTGAAGCTTTCTTT. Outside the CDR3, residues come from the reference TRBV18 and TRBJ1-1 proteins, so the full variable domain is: NAGVMQNPRHLVRRRGQEARLRCSPMKGHSHVYWYRQLPEEGLKFMVYLQKENIIDESGMPKERFSAEFPKEGPSILRIQQVVRGDSAAYFCASSPRGGGRTEAFFGQGTRLTVV.